The clone carrying this T cell receptor beta chain appeared many times. Its antigen is not known. Primers included in the PCR were 60 Vbeta and 13 Jbeta primers. TCRdb keeps only in-frame clones here, not all; method: immunoSEQ multiplex PCR. The repertoire holds over 80,000 clones, with 65% as singletons. The data belong to a study of cytomegalovirus exposure and HLA in healthy donors. The CDR3 spans 13 residues. Unmatched junction bases numbered 7, after V lost 6 bases and J lost 6 bases. Looked up from germline, CDR1 is MNHEY and CDR2 is SMNVEV (reference sequence). Overall study results and limits: Reports indicate that TCR beta sequences accurately predicted the HLA-A and HLA-B alleles of most subjects. As a later analysis revealed, the rate of TCR association differed by HLA locus, with DRB1 most and HLA-C fewest. The authors excluded some V segments, including TRBV6-2 and TRBV6-3, as indistinguishable. Associated with cytomegalovirus, according to the listing, were some 180 TCR beta chains.

Material: PBMCs. The V gene is TRBV27, the J gene TRBJ2-7, with 8 bases aligning to TRBD1. The TCR originated in a boy aged 5-17 years in good health and CMV-seropositive. CDR3 in amino acids: CASSPTGAGEQYF. CDR3 bases: TGTGCCAGCAGCCCGACAGGGGCGGGCGAGCAGTACTTC.